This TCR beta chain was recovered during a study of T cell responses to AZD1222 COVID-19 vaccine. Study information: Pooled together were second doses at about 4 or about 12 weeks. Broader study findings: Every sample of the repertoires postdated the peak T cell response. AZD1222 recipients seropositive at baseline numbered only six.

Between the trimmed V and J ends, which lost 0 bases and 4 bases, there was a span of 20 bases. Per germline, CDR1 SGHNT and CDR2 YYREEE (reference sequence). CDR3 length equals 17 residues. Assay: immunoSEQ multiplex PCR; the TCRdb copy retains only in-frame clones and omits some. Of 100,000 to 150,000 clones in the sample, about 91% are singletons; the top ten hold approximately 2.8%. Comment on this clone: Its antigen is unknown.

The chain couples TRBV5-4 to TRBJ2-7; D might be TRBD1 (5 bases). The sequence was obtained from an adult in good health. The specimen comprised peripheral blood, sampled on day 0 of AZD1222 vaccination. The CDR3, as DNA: TGTGCCAGCAGCTTGGTTCCGTCGCCAGGGAATAAGTACGAGCAGTACTTC. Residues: CASSLVPSPGNKYEQYF.